A selection of T cell receptor beta chains follows, all from one sample in a study of blood T cell repertoires in COVID-19. This table comes from immunoSEQ multiplex PCR, and its TCRdb copy is limited to in-frame clones, with some not included. Counted here are around 290,000 clones, roughly 90% occurring once; the ten biggest clones make up around 13%. Sequenced input: peripheral blood. The origin of the receptors is a woman aged 70-85 years with COVID-19, enrolled during active disease. The CDR3 runs from the conserved cysteine through the conserved F or W. A D gene is named only where the DNA matches it firmly. Clone sizes are given selectively: once, few, many, or a class where the clone is expanded.

J gene | clone size | D gene | V gene | CDR3 DNA | CDR3 protein
TRBJ1-2 | NA | NA | TRBV12-5 | TGTGCTAGTGGTGAAGTAGCTAACTATGGCTACACCTTC | CASGEVANYGYTF
TRBJ2-3 | once | TRBD2 | TRBV14 | TGTGCCAGCAGCCAACGACTAGCGGGGACAGATACGCAGTATTTT | CASSQRLAGTDTQYF
TRBJ1-2 | NA | NA | TRBV5-1 | TGCGCCAGCAGCTTCGAGCAGGGCTATGGCTACACCTTC | CASSFEQGYGYTF
TRBJ2-1 | NA | NA | TRBV6-1 | TGTGCCAGCAGTGATCCTCTCCCGGGTGAGCAGTTCTTC | CASSDPLPGEQFF
TRBJ1-4 | NA | NA | TRBV6-1 | TGTGCCAGCAGTGAATTCTGGTCAGGGCGAGGTGAAAAACTGTTTTTT | CASSEFWSGRGEKLFF
TRBJ2-7 | NA | TRBD1 | TRBV5-1 | TGCGCCAGCAGCTTGGGGGACGAGGACAGGGGCTTCTACGAGCAGTACTTC | CASSLGDEDRGFYEQYF
TRBJ2-7 | NA | TRBD1 | TRBV6-6 | TGTGCCAGCAGTTACAGGGACAGGGGGCGGGGAGAGCAGTACTTC | CASSYRDRGRGEQYF
TRBJ1-5 | NA | TRBD1 | TRBV28 | TGTGCCAGCAGCCTCTACAGGGGGCAAAGCAATCAGCCCCAGCATTTT | CASSLYRGQSNQPQHF
TRBJ2-2 | NA | NA | TRBV14 | TGTGCCAGCAGCCAAGATCGCTATAGAGTGAACACCGGGGAGCTGTTTTTT | CASSQDRYRVNTGELFF
TRBJ2-7 | NA | TRBD1 | TRBV28 | TGTGCCAGCACATCAGGGGGTACCTCCTACGAGCAGTACTTC | CASTSGGTSYEQYF
TRBJ2-5 | NA | TRBD1 | TRBV6-1 | TGTGCCAGCAGTCAAGGACAGGGGGCGCGGCAAGAGACCCAGTACTTC | CASSQGQGARQETQYF
TRBJ2-1 | NA | TRBD1 | TRBV6-5 | TGTGCCAGCAGTACCGGGACAGGACCCTACAATGAGCAGTTCTTC | CASSTGTGPYNEQFF
TRBJ1-2 | NA | TRBD1 | TRBV27 | TGTGCCAGCAGTCCTCGGACAGGGGGCGTCTATGGCTACACCTTC | CASSPRTGGVYGYTF
TRBJ1-1 | NA | TRBD1 | TRBV7-2 | TGTGCCAGCAGCTCCTGGACAGGGGCCGAAGCTTTCTTT | CASSSWTGAEAFF
TRBJ2-2 | NA | TRBD2 | TRBV5-1 | TGCGCCAGCAGCTATGACTTTAGCGGGGGGGCCGGGGAGCTGTTTTTT | CASSYDFSGGAGELFF
TRBJ1-1 | NA | NA | TRBV3-1/TRBV3-2 | TGTGCCAGCAGCCTCACGGACAGACAAAACACTGAAGCTTTCTTT | CASSLTDRQNTEAFF
TRBJ1-2 | NA | TRBD1 | TRBV18 | TGTGCCAGCTCACGGGTTATAGACAGGGCGGAGTATGGCTACACCTTC | CASSRVIDRAEYGYTF
TRBJ1-6 | NA | NA | TRBV25-1 | TGTGCCAGCAGTCCCGGTTTCGCCTATAATTCACCCCTCCACTTT | CASSPGFAYNSPLHF
TRBJ2-5 | NA | NA | TRBV5-1 | TGCGCCAGCAGCTTGGCTACAGGGTTAAGTTTCCAAGAGACCCAGTACTTC | CASSLATGLSFQETQYF
TRBJ2-7 | NA | NA | TRBV10-2 | TGCGCCAGCAGTACCCGGGACACCCCCTACGAGCAGTACTTC | CASSTRDTPYEQYF
TRBJ2-3 | NA | TRBD2 | TRBV3-1/TRBV3-2 | TGTGCCAGCAGCCAAGGGACTAGCGGGAACACAGATACGCAGTATTTT | CASSQGTSGNTDTQYF
TRBJ2-5 | NA | TRBD2 | TRBV7-2 | TGTGCCAGCAGCCCGTGGGTAGCGGGGGGGCGAGAGACCCAGTACTTC | CASSPWVAGGRETQYF
TRBJ1-2 | NA | NA | TRBV2 | TGTGCCAGCAGCCCCCTGGCGACAGGAGATGGCTACACCTTC | CASSPLATGDGYTF
TRBJ2-2 | NA | TRBD2 | TRBV7-2 | TGTGCCAGCAGCTTGGAGCGGGGGGATTTCACCGGGGAGCTGTTTTTT | CASSLERGDFTGELFF
TRBJ1-1 | NA | NA | TRBV6-2/TRBV6-3 | TGTGCCACCGGCCCACAGGTTCGGGCTGAAGCTTTCTTT | CATGPQVRAEAFF
TRBJ1-2 | NA | TRBD1 | TRBV28 | TGTGCCAGCAGGGGGACAGGGGGGGACTATGGCTACACCTTC | CASRGTGGDYGYTF
TRBJ1-2 | NA | NA | TRBV4-1 | TGCGCCAGCAGCCAAGAGAGATATGGCTACACCTTC | CASSQERYGYTF
TRBJ1-2 | few | TRBD1 | TRBV7-2 | TGTGCCAGCAGCTGGACAGGGGCCTCCCCGGGCGATGGCTACACCTTC | CASSWTGASPGDGYTF
TRBJ2-5 | NA | NA | TRBV24-1 | TGTGCCACCAGTGAGCAGGGCCGAGACGAGACCCAGTACTTC | CATSEQGRDETQYF
TRBJ2-1 | NA | NA | TRBV5-5 | TGTGCCAGCAGCTTGACGGGGATCTCCTACAATGAGCAGTTCTTC | CASSLTGISYNEQFF
TRBJ1-2 | NA | NA | TRBV6-6 | TGTGCCAGCAGTTACTCCCTACAGGGCTTGAATGGCTACACCTTC | CASSYSLQGLNGYTF
TRBJ2-2 | NA | TRBD1 | TRBV10-3 | TGTGCCATCAGGTCGGGACAGCGAAACACCGGGGAGCTGTTTTTT | CAIRSGQRNTGELFF
TRBJ2-2 | NA | NA | TRBV5-6 | TGTGCCAGCAGCCCCTTTCGGGGGGCCGTCGGGGAGCTGTTTTTT | CASSPFRGAVGELFF
TRBJ1-1 | NA | NA | TRBV5-8 | TGTGCCAGCAGCTCCGAACCAGGGGTAACTGAAGCTTTCTTT | CASSSEPGVTEAFF
TRBJ2-1 | NA | TRBD2 | TRBV11-3 | TGTGCCAGCAGCTTAAGCGGGGGAGGAGATGAGCAGTTCTTC | CASSLSGGGDEQFF
TRBJ1-6 | NA | TRBD1 | TRBV9 | TGTGCCAGCAGCCCCCGGGACAGGGTGGATTCACCCCTCCACTTT | CASSPRDRVDSPLHF
TRBJ2-7 | once | NA | TRBV9 | TGTGCCAGCAGCGTAGGCAGGGAGGAAGACGAGCAGTACTTC | CASSVGREEDEQYF
TRBJ1-5 | NA | NA | TRBV5-8 | TGTGCCAGCAGCTTGGGAGGAGGATGGTATAGCAATCAGCCCCAGCATTTT | CASSLGGGWYSNQPQHF
TRBJ1-1 | NA | TRBD1 | TRBV6-5 | TGTGCCAGCAGACTAGGACAGGGCACTGAAGCTTTCTTT | CASRLGQGTEAFF
TRBJ2-1 | NA | TRBD1 | TRBV24-1 | TGTGCCACCAGTGATAGGACAGGGATGTACAATGAGCAGTTCTTC | CATSDRTGMYNEQFF
TRBJ2-1 | NA | TRBD1 | TRBV24-1 | TGTGCCACCAGTGCCGCAGGGGGAATGTCCTACAATGAGCAGTTCTTC | CATSAAGGMSYNEQFF
TRBJ2-2 | few | TRBD1 | TRBV5-1 | TGCGCCAGCAGCCTCGTATTTTCGGACAGGGGAAACACCGGGGAGCTGTTTTTT | CASSLVFSDRGNTGELFF
TRBJ2-7 | NA | NA | TRBV28 | TGTGCCAGCAGGCTCAGGGGAAGCTCCTACGAGCAGTACTTC | CASRLRGSSYEQYF
TRBJ2-4 | NA | NA | TRBV14 | TGTGCCAGCAGCCAGGGGGGTTACCTAGCCAAAAACATTCAGTACTTC | CASSQGGYLAKNIQYF
TRBJ1-5 | NA | NA | TRBV19 | TGTGCCTGCGCAGGGAATCTCAATCAGCCCCAGCATTTT | CACAGNLNQPQHF
TRBJ2-5 | NA | NA | TRBV3-1/TRBV3-2 | TGTGCCAGCAGCCAAAGGGGGATAGAAGAGACCCAGTACTTC | CASSQRGIEETQYF
TRBJ2-5 | NA | TRBD2 | TRBV5-1 | TGCGCCAGCACGACCTTTAGCGGGGGGGCGGAGACCCAGTACTTC | CASTTFSGGAETQYF
TRBJ1-5 | few | TRBD1 | TRBV18 | TGTGCCAGCTCACCACAGGGGGCATTCGGCAATCAGCCCCAGCATTTT | CASSPQGAFGNQPQHF
TRBJ2-1 | NA | NA | TRBV11-3 | TGTGCCAGCAGCTCGGGTCTCGGGCAGTTCTTC | CASSSGLGQFF
TRBJ2-7 | NA | TRBD1 | TRBV5-4 | TGTGCCAGCAGCTTAACAGGGGGCCCTTCCTACGAGCAGTACTTC | CASSLTGGPSYEQYF
TRBJ1-2 | NA | TRBD1 | TRBV24-1 | TGTGCCACCAGTGATCCAACGACAGGGGATGGCTACACCTTC | CATSDPTTGDGYTF
TRBJ2-1 | once | NA | TRBV18 | TGTGCCAGCTCACCAGAACAGGGAAGTAAGGAGTTCTTC | CASSPEQGSKEFF
TRBJ1-1 | NA | TRBD1 | TRBV5-1 | TGCGCCAGCAGCCCGACAGGGGCCTCGCTTGAAGCTTTCTTT | CASSPTGASLEAFF
TRBJ2-4 | NA | TRBD2 | TRBV10-3 | TGTGCCATCAGTGATGAACGGGGGGGCTTAAACATTCAGTACTTC | CAISDERGGLNIQYF
TRBJ1-5 | NA | NA | TRBV19 | TGTGCCAGTGGAGTACCCGAATGGGACACCTGGATCCCAGTTCAGCCCCAGCATTTT | CASGVPEWDTWIPVQPQHF
TRBJ1-1 | NA | NA | TRBV5-8 | TGTGCCAGCAGCTCCGAGGGAGGAACCTTGAACACTGAAGCTTTCTTT | CASSSEGGTLNTEAFF